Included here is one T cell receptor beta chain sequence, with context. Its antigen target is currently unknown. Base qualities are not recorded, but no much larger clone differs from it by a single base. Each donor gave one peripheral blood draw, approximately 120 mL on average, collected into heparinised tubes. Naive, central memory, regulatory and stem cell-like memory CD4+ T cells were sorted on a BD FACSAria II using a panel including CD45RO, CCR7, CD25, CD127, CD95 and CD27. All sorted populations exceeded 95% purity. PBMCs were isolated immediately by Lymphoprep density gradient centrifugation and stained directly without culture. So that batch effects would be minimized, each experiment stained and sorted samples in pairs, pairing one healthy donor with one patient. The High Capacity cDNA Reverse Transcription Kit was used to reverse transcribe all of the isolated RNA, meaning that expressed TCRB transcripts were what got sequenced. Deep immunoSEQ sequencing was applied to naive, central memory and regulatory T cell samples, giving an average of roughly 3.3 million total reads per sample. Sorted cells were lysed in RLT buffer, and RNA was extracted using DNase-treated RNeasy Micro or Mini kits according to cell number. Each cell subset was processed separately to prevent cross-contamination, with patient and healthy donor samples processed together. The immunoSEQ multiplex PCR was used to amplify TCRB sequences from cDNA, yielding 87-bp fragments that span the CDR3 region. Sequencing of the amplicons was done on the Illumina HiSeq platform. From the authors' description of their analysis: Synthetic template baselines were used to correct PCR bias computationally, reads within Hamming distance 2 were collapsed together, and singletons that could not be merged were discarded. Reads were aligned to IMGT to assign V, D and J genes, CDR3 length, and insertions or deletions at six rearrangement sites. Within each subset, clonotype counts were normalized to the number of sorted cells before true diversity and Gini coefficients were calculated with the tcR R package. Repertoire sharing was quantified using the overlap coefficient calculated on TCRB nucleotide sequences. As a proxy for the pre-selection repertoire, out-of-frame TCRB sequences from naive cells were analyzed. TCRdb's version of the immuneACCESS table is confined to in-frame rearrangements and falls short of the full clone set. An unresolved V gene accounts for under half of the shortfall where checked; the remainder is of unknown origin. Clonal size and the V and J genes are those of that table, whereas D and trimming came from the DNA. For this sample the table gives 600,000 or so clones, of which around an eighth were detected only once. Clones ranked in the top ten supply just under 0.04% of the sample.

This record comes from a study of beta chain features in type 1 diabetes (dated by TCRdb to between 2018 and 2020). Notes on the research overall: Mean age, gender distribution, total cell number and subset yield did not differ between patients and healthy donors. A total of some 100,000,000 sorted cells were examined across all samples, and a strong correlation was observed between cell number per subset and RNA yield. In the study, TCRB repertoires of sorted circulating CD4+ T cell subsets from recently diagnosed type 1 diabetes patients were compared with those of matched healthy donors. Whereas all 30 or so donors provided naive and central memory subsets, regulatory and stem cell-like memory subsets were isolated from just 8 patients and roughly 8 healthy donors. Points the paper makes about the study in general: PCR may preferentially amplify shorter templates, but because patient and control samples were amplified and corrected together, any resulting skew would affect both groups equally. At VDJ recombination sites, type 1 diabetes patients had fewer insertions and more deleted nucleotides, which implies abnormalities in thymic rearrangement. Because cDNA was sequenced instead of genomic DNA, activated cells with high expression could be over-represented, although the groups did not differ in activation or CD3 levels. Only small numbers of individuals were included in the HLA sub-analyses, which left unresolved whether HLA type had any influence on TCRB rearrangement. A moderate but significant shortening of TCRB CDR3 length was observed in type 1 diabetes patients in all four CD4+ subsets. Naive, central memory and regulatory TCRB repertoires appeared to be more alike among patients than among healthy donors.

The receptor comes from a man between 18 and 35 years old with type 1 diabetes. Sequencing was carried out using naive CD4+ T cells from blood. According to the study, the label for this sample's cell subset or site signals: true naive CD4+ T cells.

CDR3 sequence: CASSFQGSGANVLTF. The nucleotide sequence reads TGTGCCAGCAGCTTTCAGGGCTCTGGGGCCAACGTCCTGACTTTC. The sequence joins TRBV5-6 to TRBJ2-6; the D gene is perhaps TRBD1, on 5 matching bases. The CDR3 runs 15 amino acids, cysteine and phenylalanine included. The retained sequence is limited to the CDR3, 45 bases, with the frame set at the first base. As encoded in the germline V gene, CDR1 is SGHDT while CDR2 is YYEEEE. Trimming removed 2 bases from V and 0 bases from J, leaving 6 bases between the germline ends.